This T cell receptor beta chain was identified during a study of Ad26.COV2.S vaccination and SARS-CoV-2 variants. Study-wide context: Donor was one of the participants in the Ad26.COV2.S arm of the COV1001 trial. Once or twice, 56 days apart, Ad26.COV2.S was delivered intramuscularly. Study findings and constraints: With respect to non-spike TCR breadth, vaccine and placebo recipients were similar.

The sample holds a few counts of this clone. Its specificity is unknown. Treatment: 15 to 20 received Ad26.COV2.S at low or high dose, single or two shots; 5 received placebo; per-sample allocation not given. It was on day 63 after the first vaccine or placebo injection that samples were taken. Libraries were prepared by immunoSEQ multiplex PCR; TCRdb keeps only in-frame clonotypes and omits some of them. The table lists over 200,000 clones, roughly 90% of them singletons. The source is a person between 18 and 60 years old who received the Ad26.COV2.S COVID-19 vaccine or a placebo. Specimen: peripheral blood, collected in a trial of Ad26.COV2.S vaccine versus placebo.

The CDR3 nucleotides are TGTGCCAGCAGCTTAGGACAGGCTGACTCTGGAAACACCATATATTTT. Translation gives CASSLGQADSGNTIYF. This chain links TRBV7-2 with TRBJ1-3, with a weak D call TRBD1 (6 bases). Germline V gene sequence: CDR1 SGHTA, CDR2 FQGNSA. Trimming removed 1 base from V and 0 bases from J, with 10 bases in between. This CDR3 spans 16 amino acids.